Following are 20 T cell receptor beta chains from one sample sequenced in a study of metastatic and nonmetastatic thyroid tumors (TCRdb year 2020). No treatment had been received by any patient before thyroid surgery. Library creation used PCR. TCRdb names Illumina HiSeq 4000 as the instrument used. Through fastp at Q25 and MiXCR, TCRdb rebuilt clones from the public reads, retaining in-frame beta chains. The sample records 55,000 to 75,000 clones, more than 15% of which are singletons. The ten largest clones take up more than 10% of the sample. The material sequenced was blood. The receptor set was obtained from a female donor with papillary thyroid cancer or a benign thyroid nodule (not recorded which). Some clones in this sample may be carry-over from other donors' samples.

This clone has a count of ten or more. The V call is TRBV27, the J call TRBJ2-7, with TRBD1 identical over 9 bases. CDR1 is MNHEY, CDR2 SMNVEV, per germline (reference sequence). This CDR3 has 14 residues. The J segment lost 3 bases and the V segment lost 6 bases, leaving 6 bases of the junction unmatched. CDR3 region: CASSFYRGLYEQYF. DNA for the CDR3: TGTGCCAGCAGCTTTTACAGGGGGCTCTACGAGCAGTACTTC.

The rearrangement links TRBV5-1 to TRBJ2-7; D is undetermined. The CDR3 runs to 12 residues. Germline V lookup: CDR1 SGHRS, CDR2 YFSETQ. Trimming cost V 4 bases and J 0 bases, with 5 bases left between them. CDR3 sequence reads: CASSPSSYEQYF. The CDR3 bases are TGCGCCAGCAGCCCGTCCTCCTACGAGCAGTACTTC. Based on the CDR3 plus reference TRBV5-1 and TRBJ2-7, the full variable domain is KAGVTQTPRYLIKTRGQQVTLSCSPISGHRSVSWYQQTPGQGLQFLFEYFSETQRNKGNFPGRFSGRQFSNSRSEMNVSTLELGDSALYLCASSPSSYEQYFGPGTRLTVT.

Remarks on this clone: A read error may produce the germline difference seen at one junction end. The chain couples TRBV5-7 to TRBJ2-7; no reliable D call. TRBV5-7 is flagged as an ORF with uncertain function. The CDR3 loop spans 15 amino acids. The chain's CDR3 is CTSTLINTVVHEQYF. Here the CDR3 DNA reads TGTACCAGCACCCTCATTAACACAGTGGTGCACGAGCAGTACTTC.

This clone was seen ten or more times. The CDR3 region has the DNA TGTGCCAGCAGTCTCGGGCTGAACTATGGCTACACCTTC. Translation: CASSLGLNYGYTF. The chain links TRBV6-1 to TRBJ1-2; no firm D call. This CDR3 is 13 amino acids long. Germline V gene sequence: CDR1 MNHNS, CDR2 SASEGT. Trimming shortened V by 5 bases and J by 2 bases, and 9 bases separated the two germline ends.

The table lists this clone with many counts. This CDR3 is CAWSSGTGGAVGGYTF. Here the CDR3 DNA reads TGTGCCTGGAGCTCCGGGACAGGGGGCGCGGTAGGGGGCTACACCTTC. The V and J genes are TRBV30 and TRBJ1-2; TRBD1 matches at 12 bases. Germline V gene data show CDR1 as GTSNPN and CDR2 as SVGIG (reference sequence). The V segment lost 3 bases and the J segment 8 bases; nucleotides outside the gene matches: 13. The CDR3 sequence is 16 residues long.

This chain uses TRBV11-2 with TRBJ2-1; TRBD1 aligns across 7 bases. The CDR3 loop spans 16 amino acids. The V and J ends lost 4 bases and 0 bases, in that order; junction bases with no gene match: 6. The germline CDR1 and CDR2 sequences are SGHAT and FQNNGV. The CDR3 DNA sequence: TGTGCCAGCAGCTCCCGGGACAGTGGCTCCTACAATGAGCAGTTCTTC. This codes for CASSSRDSGSYNEQFF. Combining the CDR3 with reference TRBV11-2 and TRBJ2-1 gives the whole variable domain EAGVAQSPRYKIIEKRQSVAFWCNPISGHATLYWYQQILGQGPKLLIQFQNNGVVDDSQLPKDRFSAERLKGVDSTLKIQPAKLEDSAVYLCASSSRDSGSYNEQFFGPGTRLTVL.

This clone appeared many times. The V call is TRBV6-4, the J call TRBJ2-1; the D call may be TRBD1 or TRBD2 (5 bases each). V was pared by 4 bases and J by 7 bases, with 11 bases between. Germline CDR1 MRHNA, CDR2 SNTAGT. The CDR3 length is 13 residues. DNA for the CDR3: TGTGCCAGCAGTGTCCACGAGGGGAATGAGCAGTTCTTC. Translation: CASSVHEGNEQFF.

The table lists this clone with many counts. CDR3 loop: CASSEQIYTDTQYF. CDR3 sequence (DNA): TGCGCCAGCAGTGAGCAAATTTACACAGATACGCAGTATTTT. V and J are TRBV10-2 and TRBJ2-3; D is unresolved. V lost 2 bases, J lost 2 bases, and 8 bases lay in between. Germline V gene data show CDR1 as WSHSY and CDR2 as SAAADI. The CDR3 is made up of 14 amino acids.

In its sample, this clone was seen a few times. A much larger clone lies one base from this, so it may be a read error. V and J are TRBV6-4 and TRBJ2-5; no definite D call. The CDR3 has 14 amino acids. Trimming stripped 6 bases from V and 4 bases from J, with 15 bases between. Germline CDR1 is MRHNA and CDR2 is SNTAGT. The CDR3 protein is CASRKINSPETQYF. CDR3 in DNA: TGTGCCAGCAGAAAGATTAACAGTCCAGAGACCCAGTACTTC.

This clone was picked up a small number of times. A much larger clone sits a single nucleotide away, making a read error possible. This rearrangement joins TRBV25-1 to TRBJ2-5; 8 bases agree with TRBD1. The CDR3 has 14 amino acids. Germline CDR1 MGHDK, CDR2 SYGVNS. CDR3 loop: CDSGLPGGRKTQYF. DNA of the CDR3: TGTGACAGCGGGCTCCCAGGGGGCAGGAAGACCCAGTACTTC.

In regard to this clone: A much larger clone lies a single base off, so this may be a read error. CDR3 DNA sequence: TGTGCCAGCGGCTCCCGTGGGACAGGGCGGCAAGCTGGAACTAATGAAAAACTGTTTTTT. Translated, it gives CASGSRGTGRQAGTNEKLFF. The chain has TRBV5-6 and TRBJ1-4; 9 bases match TRBD1. The V segment lost 7 bases and the J segment 1 base; nucleotides outside the gene matches: 20. CDR1 is SGHDT, CDR2 YYEEEE, per germline. This CDR3 region has 20 residues. The whole variable domain, remainder taken from reference TRBV5-6 and TRBJ1-4, is DAGVTQSPTHLIKTRGQQVTLRCSPKSGHDTVSWYQQALGQGPQFIFQYYEEEERQRGNFPDRFSGHQFPNYSSELNVNALLLGDSALYLCASGSRGTGRQAGTNEKLFFGSGTQLSVL.

This clone was observed at least ten times. This sequence joins TRBV30 and TRBJ2-1, with no clear D. V was trimmed by 4 bases and J by 3 bases, leaving 13 bases between them. The CDR3 is 14 amino acids. CDR1 is GTSNPN, CDR2 SVGIG, per germline (reference sequence). The CDR3 sequence: CAWKIVSRYNEQFF. CDR3 DNA sequence: TGTGCCTGGAAGATAGTGTCTCGCTACAATGAGCAGTTCTTC.

This clone was counted at least ten times. The chain couples TRBV18 to TRBJ1-6, with 7 bases aligning to TRBD1. The germline gives CDR1 KGHSH, CDR2 LQKENI. The CDR3 runs to 16 residues. The V segment lost 5 bases and the J segment 5 bases; nucleotides outside the gene matches: 9. The CDR3 here is CASSSPPGQNNSPLHF. DNA of the CDR3: TGTGCCAGCTCATCCCCCCCGGGACAGAATAATTCACCCCTCCACTTT.

The table lists this clone with many counts. The V call is TRBV6-1, the J call TRBJ2-1, with D possibly being TRBD2 (6 bases). V lost 10 bases, J lost 7 bases, and 17 bases lay in between. The CDR3 has 13 amino acids. CDR1 and CDR2 from the germline V gene are MNHNS and SASEGT. The CDR3 sequence is CAIWGSRGNEQFF. The CDR3 coding sequence is TGTGCCATCTGGGGCAGTCGGGGGAATGAGCAGTTCTTC.

This sequence joins TRBV5-6 and TRBJ2-7; possibly TRBD1 for D (6 bases). The germline V gene encodes CDR1 SGHDT and CDR2 YYEEEE. V was trimmed by 4 bases and J by 7 bases, leaving 15 bases between them. The CDR3 has 13 amino acids. The CDR3 DNA follows: TGTGCCAGCAGCCCATGGACAGTGGGGGAGCAGTACGTC. This encodes CASSPWTVGEQYV.

The V gene is TRBV12-3 or TRBV12-4, the J gene TRBJ1-3, with D possibly TRBD1 on 5 matching bases. V lost 3 bases to trimming and J lost 8 bases, with 14 bases between them. The CDR3 extends over 14 amino acids. The CDR3 DNA follows: TGTGCCAGCAGTTTTGGGGGTCCGATTGACACCATATATTTT. Translated: CASSFGGPIDTIYF.

The J gene is TRBJ1-1, the V gene TRBV11-1, with D perhaps matching TRBD1 (5 bases). The CDR3 is 15 amino acids. With 2 bases removed from V and 3 bases from J, the gap between germline ends came to 13 bases. CDR1 is SGHAT and CDR2 is FQDESV in the germline V gene (reference sequence). For the CDR3, the DNA is TGTGCCAGCAGCTTATGGCAGGGCCGGGACACTGAAGCTTTCTTT. It specifies CASSLWQGRDTEAFF.

In this sample, this clone turned up a few times. A much larger clone lies one base from this, so it may be a read error. The chain couples TRBV7-2 to TRBJ1-1; unclear D gene. The germline gives CDR1 SGHTA, CDR2 FQGNSA. The CDR3 totals 15 residues. For the CDR3, the DNA is TGTGCCAGCAGCTTAGTAGTATTTATGAACACTGGAGCTTTCTTT. Its protein is CASSLVVFMNTGAFF.

This chain joins TRBV12-3 or TRBV12-4 and TRBJ2-7, with D tentatively TRBD2 (6 bases). V was clipped by 5 bases and J by 7 bases, with 12 bases between them. This CDR3 spans 12 amino acids. CDR3: CASSGGWREQYF. CDR3 coding DNA: TGTGCCAGCAGTGGGGGGTGGAGGGAGCAGTACTTC.

Ten or more counts support this clone. The rearrangement links TRBV10-3 to TRBJ2-2, with 9 bases that match TRBD2. V lost 6 bases, J lost 6 bases, and 8 bases stayed unmatched. The CDR3 contains 15 residues. Per germline, CDR1 ENHRY and CDR2 SYGVKD. CDR3 bases: TGTGCCATCAGCGGCGGGAGGGCCGGGGCCGGGGAGCTGTTTTTT. It encodes CAISGGRAGAGELFF.